This T cell receptor beta chain was profiled in a study of CD8 T cells in ankylosing spondylitis. Germline CDR1 and CDR2: GTSNPN and SVGIG (reference sequence). This CDR3 contains 13 residues. V gave up 2 bases and J gave up 7 bases, with 9 bases separating them. Study conclusions and caveats: Roughly eight highly homologous variants made up a TCR beta motif, and this motif appeared characteristic of ankylosing spondylitis blood. As for the disease-linked clones, they showed a CD8+ phenotype and occurred at relatively low frequencies in peripheral blood. According to the report, clones linked to the disease were significantly enriched in matched synovial fluid samples taken from ankylosing spondylitis patients.

TCRdb used MiXCR to reprocess the 5' RACE reads, holding one entry per CDR3 protein. The sample lists 350,000 to 550,000 distinct CDR3 sequences, 25% to 30% seen once, with roughly 0.8% in the top ten. Comment on this clonotype: The antigen is unknown.

The rearrangement joins TRBV30 to TRBJ1-6; no clear D. Sample: blood, either unsorted or a sorted T cell fraction (not recorded which). The receptor was isolated from a male donor with ankylosing spondylitis. The CDR3 is CAWSQDTNSPLHF. Here the CDR3 DNA reads TGTGCCTGGAGTCAAGACACCAATTCACCCCTCCACTTT. Variable domain in full (rest from reference TRBV30 and TRBJ1-6): SQTIHQWPATLVQPVGSPLSLECTVEGTSNPNLYWYRQAAGRGLQLLFYSVGIGQISSEVPQNLSASRPQDRQFILSSKKLLLSDSGFYLCAWSQDTNSPLHFGNGTRLTVT.